Following are 19 T cell receptor beta chains from one sample sequenced in a study of cytomegalovirus exposure and HLA in healthy donors. With 60 Vbeta and 13 Jbeta primers, the PCR was carried out. The data were produced by immunoSEQ multiplex PCR, yet TCRdb's version contains in-frame clones alone and is incomplete. The sample holds about 110,000 clones, over 75% seen once. Sequencing was performed on PBMCs. The receptors come from a male donor in good health and CMV-seronegative.

CDR3 bases: TGTGCCATCAGTGAGCCGGACAGGGGGCGAAACATTCAGTACTTC. Amino acid sequence: CAISEPDRGRNIQYF. The chain uses TRBV10-3 and TRBJ2-4; 11 positions agree with TRBD1. Unmatched junction bases numbered 3, after V lost 2 bases and J lost 6 bases. Germline-derived CDR1 and CDR2 are ENHRY and SYGVKD. CDR3 length equals 15 residues.

As to this clone: Different DNA sequences within this sample yield the same CDR3. The V gene is TRBV19, the J gene TRBJ2-1, with TRBD2 as a possible D gene (5 bases). V was pared by 3 bases and J by 7 bases, with 10 bases between. CDR1 is LNHDA and CDR2 is SQIVND in the germline V gene (reference sequence). The CDR3 extends over 13 amino acids. The CDR3, as DNA: TGTGCCAGTAGTATTTCTTCGGGGAATGAGCAGTTCTTC. Encoded protein: CASSISSGNEQFF.

This chain links TRBV7-9 with TRBJ2-2; D ambiguous. This CDR3 is 13 amino acids long. Trimming stripped 3 bases from V and 4 bases from J, with 6 bases between. Germline-derived CDR1 and CDR2 are SEHNR and FQNEAQ (reference sequence). This CDR3 is CASSFESTGELFF. As DNA, the CDR3 is TGTGCCAGCAGCTTCGAGTCCACCGGGGAGCTGTTTTTT.

This chain links TRBV6-6 with TRBJ2-7; 10 bases are shared with TRBD2. The V gene end was trimmed by 7 bases and the J gene end by 3 bases; junction bases not matched to a gene: 12. CDR1 and CDR2 (germline): MNHNY, SVGAGI (reference sequence). The CDR3 spans 16 residues. The CDR3 DNA reads as TGTGCCAGCACCCGCCCCCAACTAGCGGGAAGCTACGAGCAGTACTTC. Its protein product is CASTRPQLAGSYEQYF.

This chain joins TRBV4-1 and TRBJ1-5; unclear D gene. Per the germline V gene, CDR1 is MGHRA and CDR2 is YSYEKL. V lost 1 base to trimming and J lost 3 bases, with 7 bases between them. The CDR3 length is 14 residues. CDR3 coding DNA: TGCGCCAGCAGCCAAGGGCAGTACAATCAGCCCCAGCATTTT. Protein sequence: CASSQGQYNQPQHF.

This clone was recorded a few times. V is TRBV27 and J is TRBJ2-5; D is perhaps TRBD1 (5 bases). Per the germline V gene, CDR1 is MNHEY and CDR2 is SMNVEV (reference sequence). V lost 7 bases to trimming and J lost 2 bases, with 17 bases between them. The CDR3 sequence is 15 residues long. The CDR3 nucleotides are TGTGCCAGCACATCGATCAGGACAAGTCAAGAGACCCAGTACTTC. It translates to CASTSIRTSQETQYF.

The chain recombines TRBV5-5 with TRBJ2-3, with D possibly being TRBD1 (6 bases). Per germline, CDR1 SGHKS and CDR2 YYEKEE (reference sequence). The CDR3 is 16 residues long. Between the trimmed V and J ends, which lost 0 bases and 3 bases, there was a span of 14 bases. DNA of the CDR3: TGTGCCAGCAGCTTGGGATTGGCAGGGGTTACAGATACGCAGTATTTT. Residues: CASSLGLAGVTDTQYF. The full variable domain, rest sourced from reference TRBV5-5 and TRBJ2-3, is DAGVTQSPTHLIKTRGQQVTLRCSPISGHKSVSWYQQVLGQGPQFIFQYYEKEERGRGNFPDRFSARQFPNYSSELNVNALLLGDSALYLCASSLGLAGVTDTQYFGPGTRLTVL.

V usage is TRBV10-3 and J usage is TRBJ2-7, with 8 bases matching TRBD2. CDR1 is ENHRY and CDR2 is SYGVKD in the germline V gene. The J segment lost 0 bases and the V segment lost 7 bases, leaving 2 bases of the junction unmatched. The CDR3 spans 13 residues. CDR3 DNA sequence: TGTGCCATCAACAGCGGGAGCTCCTACGAGCAGTACTTC. It codes for CAINSGSSYEQYF.

About this clone itself: The conserved phenylalanine or tryptophan normally closing the CDR3 is absent here, so this likely arose from a read error. The DNA is left out, because the CDR3 cannot be placed on it with certainty; the CDR3 is given as TCRdb lists it. The rearrangement joins TRBV21-1 to TRBJ1-1. TRBV21-1 is recorded as a pseudogene. From its first to its last residue, the CDR3 has 14 amino acids. CDR3 loop: CASSKACFPNRRRP.

The V and J genes are TRBV5-1 and TRBJ2-7; 9 bases line up with TRBD1. The germline CDR1 and CDR2 sequences are SGHRS and YFSETQ. V trimming: 0 bases; J trimming: 5 bases; junction bases outside the gene matches: 6. This CDR3 is 15 amino acids long. CDR3 DNA sequence: TGCGCCAGCAGCTTGGTCCGGGACAGGGTCGACGAGCAGTACTTC. This translates into CASSLVRDRVDEQYF.

The chain has TRBV18 and TRBJ2-7; a possible D gene is TRBD1 (6 bases). The V gene lost 4 bases and the J gene lost 1 base, with 11 bases spanning the gap. The CDR3 totals 14 residues. Germline V CDR1 and CDR2: KGHSH, LQKENI. CDR3 sequence reads: CASSHNRESYEQYF. The DNA of the CDR3 is TGTGCCAGCTCACACAACAGGGAGTCCTACGAGCAGTACTTC.

This clone has more than one count but fewer than ten. The chain joins TRBV28 to TRBJ2-7; no clear D. The CDR3 is made up of 15 amino acids. V lost 6 bases to trimming and J lost 3 bases, with 18 bases between them. CDR1 and CDR2 from the germline V gene are MDHEN and SYDVKM. CDR3 loop: CASRPYGGQNYEQYF. CDR3 DNA sequence: TGTGCCAGCAGACCTTACGGCGGCCAAAACTACGAGCAGTACTTC.

This clone appeared once. Here the CDR3 DNA reads TGTGCCAGCAGGGAACCCGGGACAGTATACTATGGCTACACCTTC. The encoded protein is CASREPGTVYYGYTF. The chain uses TRBV6-1 and TRBJ1-2; TRBD1 agrees at 7 bases. The CDR3 loop spans 15 amino acids. Germline V gene lookup returns CDR1 MNHNS and CDR2 SASEGT. The V gene end was trimmed by 6 bases and the J gene end by 3 bases; junction bases not matched to a gene: 10.

The rearrangement joins TRBV15 to TRBJ2-1; D uncertain. This CDR3 has 12 amino acids. Germline V lookup: CDR1 LNHNV, CDR2 YYDKDF (reference sequence). Trimming took 3 bases from V and 8 from J, leaving 8 bases between them. The CDR3 DNA follows: TGTGCCACCAGCAGCAGTACGTATGAGCAGTTCTTC. Translation: CATSSSTYEQFF.

V usage is TRBV5-4 and J usage is TRBJ2-1; the match to TRBD2 covers 7 bases. Germline assignment: CDR1 SGHNT and CDR2 YYREEE (reference sequence). V lost 0 bases, J lost 7 bases, and 7 bases stayed unmatched. The CDR3 has 15 amino acids. The CDR3 protein is CASSLEAGVWNEQFF. The CDR3 region has the DNA TGTGCCAGCAGCTTGGAGGCGGGAGTCTGGAATGAGCAGTTCTTC.

The rearrangement links TRBV18 to TRBJ2-1; 7 bases are shared with TRBD2. Germline-derived CDR1 and CDR2 are KGHSH and LQKENI. The CDR3 length is 19 residues. V shed 2 bases and J 9 bases; nucleotides not matched to a gene: 22. Here the CDR3 reads CASSPNASGGRSTKGEQFF. As DNA, the CDR3 is TGTGCCAGCTCACCAAATGCATCCGGGGGGAGGTCCACCAAAGGTGAGCAGTTCTTC.

The V gene is TRBV18, the J gene TRBJ2-1; possibly TRBD2 for D (6 bases). Trimming removed 3 bases at V and 8 bases at J, with 11 bases between. The V gene's germline CDR1 is KGHSH and CDR2 LQKENI. The CDR3 has 13 amino acids. CDR3 DNA: TGTGCCAGCTCACCTAGCGGAGGTTATGAGCAGTTCTTC. Protein: CASSPSGGYEQFF.

V is TRBV18 and J is TRBJ2-1, with a possible D match to TRBD2 (5 bases). V lost 2 bases, J lost 6 bases, and 11 bases lay in between. CDR1 and CDR2 (germline): KGHSH, LQKENI. The CDR3 consists of 14 residues. CDR3 in amino acids: CASSPITGFNEQFF. The CDR3, as DNA: TGTGCCAGCTCACCAATTACGGGGTTCAATGAGCAGTTCTTC.

The chain carries TRBV15 and TRBJ2-1; the match to TRBD2 covers 11 bases. Trimming took 10 bases from V and 7 from J; bases not matched to a gene: 6. The CDR3 is 13 residues long. The V gene's germline CDR1 is LNHNV and CDR2 YYDKDF (reference sequence). CDR3 sequence reads: CAILAGVGNEQFF. Here the CDR3 DNA reads TGTGCCATACTAGCGGGAGTTGGTAATGAGCAGTTCTTC.